The T cell receptor beta chain described here comes from a study of CD8 T cells in ankylosing spondylitis. Points on this clonotype: No antigen is known for it.

5'-RACE, quantitative and with molecular barcodes, yielded the TCR beta libraries. One entry per CDR3 protein results from TCRdb running MiXCR on the 5' RACE reads. The table records 470,000 or so distinct CDR3 sequences, 25% to 30% of them present only once. Study-wide results and caveats: Reportedly, disease-linked clones are significantly enriched in ankylosing spondylitis patients' matched synovial fluid. Reactive arthritis synovial fluid and blood previously showed some of these motif variants. Disease-associated clonotypes exhibited CD8+ identity and were relatively infrequent in peripheral blood. One TCR beta motif, made up of eight or nine highly homologous variants, appeared characteristic of ankylosing spondylitis blood.

The specimen sequenced was blood, either unsorted or a sorted T cell fraction (not recorded which). The sequence came from a male donor with ankylosing spondylitis.

The CDR3 DNA sequence: TGTGCCAGCATCCCCCCGACAGGGGGCTACAAGAACACTGAAGCTTTCTTT. This codes for CASIPPTGGYKNTEAFF. V is TRBV12-3 or TRBV12-4 and J is TRBJ1-1, with 10 bases matching TRBD1. This CDR3 has 17 residues. J lost 1 base, V lost 7 bases, and 12 bases had no gene match.